This TCR beta chain stems from a study of CD8+CD57+ T cells in acquired aplastic anemia. Across the study: Average DNA yield from sorted CD4+ and CD8+ cells was approximately 3 ug. Study observations and caveats: CD8+ Simpson's diversity did not differ significantly between patients and controls. Common to patients and controls were approximately 30 CD8+ CDR3 sequences.

CDR3 and TCR beta VDJ profiling relied on a genomic DNA template. TCRdb passed the reads through MiXCR, listing each CDR3 protein once. The sample lists roughly 240,000 distinct CDR3 sequences, around half occurring once. An expansion of CD8+CD57+ cells by flow cytometry had been shown in patients chosen for sequencing. Every patient was diagnosed with severe acquired aplastic anemia. With respect to this clonotype: Its antigen is not known.

The CDR3 has 15 amino acids. V was clipped by 1 base and J by 0 bases, with 12 bases between them. Germline-derived CDR1 and CDR2 are DFQATT and SNEGSKA (reference sequence). The gene calls are TRBV20-1 and TRBJ1-1; D remains unclear. Specimen: sorted CD4+, CD8+, or CD8+CD57+ T cells (not recorded which) from PBMCs. This sequence originates from a human donor with aplastic anemia. The CDR3 is CSARGTDPMNTEAFF. The CDR3, as DNA: TGCAGTGCTAGAGGGACGGATCCAATGAACACTGAAGCTTTCTTT.